Listed below are T cell receptor beta chains from one sample, sequenced in a study. TCRdb independently ran MiXCR on the 5' RACE reads; one entry per CDR3 protein. Of 32,000 or so distinct CDR3 sequences in the sample, 27% are singletons; the top ten hold 2% to 2.5%. Material for sequencing was tumor-infiltrating Tregs sorted from the breast tumor. These receptors came from a female donor with breast cancer. The conserved cysteine and the conserved F or W are not part of the CDR3 here.

TRBV30	TRBJ2-3	AWSVGQRTDTRY
TRBV6-6	TRBJ2-1	ASRPRGRYTNEQF
TRBV7-3	TRBJ2-3	ASSFGGGADTQY
TRBV7-3	TRBJ2-1	ASSLIPGSYNEQF
TRBV12-3/TRBV12-4	TRBJ2-3	ASSLNLAATDTQY
TRBV6-5	TRBJ1-1	ASRRTGDGNTEAF
TRBV20-1	TRBJ1-6	SAQSVQAGYNSPLH
TRBV5-1	TRBJ2-7	ASSWGLPSYEQY
TRBV4-1	TRBJ2-3	ASSQVVAPDTQY
TRBV6-5	TRBJ1-3	ASSKDSFGYTIY
TRBV6-1	TRBJ2-1	ASSIVPGQGAYNEQF
TRBV6-5	TRBJ2-7	ASSYSISGSYEQY
TRBV6-5	TRBJ2-7	ASKYEREFYEQY
TRBV13	TRBJ2-1	ASSPALATSSYNEQF
TRBV15	TRBJ2-3	ATSSTRLDTQY
TRBV15	TRBJ2-7	ATSRDRAYTYEQY
TRBV24-1	TRBJ2-3	ATSDPRETSTVTDTQY
TRBV10-3	TRBJ2-1	AISESLDNNEQF
TRBV6-5	TRBJ2-7	ASRTGQSYEQY
TRBV6-5	TRBJ2-1	ASSILAGTNNEQF
TRBV11-2	TRBJ1-6	ASSSQGVVSPLH
TRBV5-1	TRBJ2-5	ASSIGLAGRETQY
TRBV7-2	TRBJ2-7	ASSFSQGAGSYEQY
TRBV7-2	TRBJ1-5	ASSSRVEGNQPQH
TRBV6-5	TRBJ1-6	ASSLGQSNSPLH
TRBV12-3/TRBV12-4	TRBJ2-3	ASSFSGSTDTQY
TRBV7-8	TRBJ2-3	ASSSLIAGGTQY
TRBV12-3/TRBV12-4	TRBJ2-1	ASSTLAGGPNEQF
TRBV2	TRBJ1-5	ASSSGTGYNQPQH
TRBV4-1	TRBJ2-1	ASSQPGQGKNNEQF
TRBV10-3	TRBJ1-1	AISEEGEAF
TRBV19	TRBJ2-3	ASSTRGLAGDTQY
TRBV6-1	TRBJ2-1	ASSDMGYNEQF
TRBV4-1	TRBJ1-5	ASSHQDGLNQPQH
TRBV24-1	TRBJ2-2	ATSGTGTNTGELF
TRBV11-2	TRBJ2-5	ASSFPTSGTSSETQY
TRBV29-1	TRBJ2-1	SVPQSSYNEQF
TRBV6-5	TRBJ2-7	ASSFKTGLEQY
TRBV6-5	TRBJ1-1	ASRRTGRGGTEAF
TRBV12-3/TRBV12-4	TRBJ1-3	ASMTGPRSGNTIY
TRBV10-1	TRBJ2-3	ASSASTDTQY
TRBV12-3/TRBV12-4	TRBJ1-5	ASRRTDSNQPQH
TRBV7-8	TRBJ2-1	VSGPSLYNEQF